Listed below are T cell receptor beta chains from one sample, sequenced in a study of tumor-infiltrating lymphocytes in glioblastoma multiforme. A single record per CDR3 protein comes from TCRdb applying MiXCR to the multiplex PCR reads. The repertoire includes 8,500 to 9,500 distinct CDR3 sequences, 74% of them detected once, and around 76% sits in the top ten. Material: brain tumor tissue. All receptors derive from a male donor with glioblastoma. Each CDR3 is given with its conserved first and last residue. A D gene is named only where the DNA matches it firmly. Only part of the rows carry a size: once, few, many, or a class if the clone is expanded.

TRBJ2-7 | TRBD2 | NA | TRBV20-1 | CSASGPGTSGTDQYF | TGCAGTGCTAGCGGGCCCGGGACTAGCGGGACCGATCAGTACTTC
TRBJ2-1 | NA | NA | TRBV11-3 | CASSSSAWGSSYNEQFF | TGTGCCAGCAGCTCCTCGGCCTGGGGTAGCTCCTACAATGAGCAGTTCTTC
TRBJ2-1 | NA | once | TRBV4-1 | CACSIQGGRAPYNEQFF | TGCGCCTGCAGCATCCAGGGGGGGCGGGCGCCCTACAATGAGCAGTTCTTC
TRBJ2-5 | TRBD2 | once | TRBV11-2 | CASGLGVGGVEAQYF | TGTGCCAGCGGCTTAGGCGTGGGGGGGGTTGAGGCCCAGTACTTC
TRBJ2-1 | NA | few | TRBV11-1 | CASNLGVGDEQFF | TGTGCCAGCAACCTTGGGGTAGGGGATGAGCAGTTCTTC
TRBJ2-1 | NA | NA | TRBV11-3 | CASSRPGGPYNEQFF | TGTGCCAGCAGCCGGCCGGGGGGCCCCTACAATGAGCAGTTCTTC
TRBJ2-1 | TRBD2 | few | TRBV13 | CASSFRRESNEQFF | TGTGCCAGCAGCTTTCGGCGGGAGAGCAATGAGCAGTTCTTC
TRBJ2-7 | TRBD1 | NA | TRBV29-1 | CSLRGTEGFYERYF | TGCAGCCTTCGAGGGACAGAGGGGTTCTACGAGCGGTACTTC
TRBJ2-2 | NA | NA | TRBV10-3 | CAISDYPRGRLDGELFF | TGTGCCATCAGTGACTACCCACGGGGGCGGCTTGACGGGGAGCTGTTTTTT
TRBJ2-7 | NA | NA | TRBV10-3 | CAIRDSGCGTYEQYF | TGTGCCATCAGGGACAGCGGGTGCGGTACCTACGAGCAGTACTTC
TRBJ1-3 | NA | NA | TRBV11-2 | CASSLTLPGNTIYF | TGTGCCAGCAGCCTCACGCTGCCTGGAAACACCATATATTTT
TRBJ2-1 | TRBD2 | NA | TRBV11-1 | CASSLSWVAGGNGQFF | TGTGCCAGCAGCCTGTCGTGGGTAGCGGGAGGTAATGGGCAGTTCTTC
TRBJ2-2 | NA | NA | TRBV11-2 | CANTPSFGQGLAVNTGGPFF | TGTGCCAACACCCCCTCATTCGGCCAAGGGCTAGCGGTAAACACCGGGGGGCCGTTTTTT
TRBJ2-1 | NA | NA | TRBV6-2/TRBV6-3 | CASSFRRYNEQFF | TGTGCCAGCAGTTTCAGGAGGTACAATGAGCAGTTCTTC
TRBJ1-2 | NA | few | TRBV6-6 | CASGGRAPDYGYTF | TGTGCCAGCGGGGGTCGTGCCCCGGACTATGGCTACACCTTC
TRBJ2-2 | TRBD2 | NA | TRBV11-2 | CVSTPSFGQGLAVNIGELFF | TGTGTCAGCACCCCCTCATTCGGCCAAGGCCTAGCGGTAAACATCGGGGAGCTGTTTTTT
TRBJ2-3 | NA | NA | TRBV11-2 | CASSPRLGDTQYF | TGTGCCAGCAGCCCTAGGCTGGGGGATACGCAGTATTTT
TRBJ2-3 | TRBD2 | NA | TRBV29-1 | CSVEGRGKGADTQYF | TGCAGCGTTGAAGGGCGGGGGAAAGGTGCAGATACGCAGTATTTT
TRBJ2-1 | NA | NA | TRBV20-1 | CTAATGGLVGVPYNEQFF | TGCACTGCAGCCACAGGGGGACTAGTGGGAGTTCCCTACAATGAGCAGTTCTTC
TRBJ2-1 | NA | NA | TRBV12-3/TRBV12-4 | CASGGRVREQFF | TGTGCCAGCGGTGGGCGGGTTCGGGAGCAGTTCTTC
TRBJ2-7 | NA | NA | TRBV11-1 | CASSPSALAAHYEQYF | TGTGCCAGCAGCCCCTCTGCCCTAGCTGCACACTACGAGCAGTACTTC
TRBJ1-3 | TRBD1 | NA | TRBV12-3/TRBV12-4 | CASNIQGTGNTIYF | TGTGCCAGCAATATACAGGGGACTGGAAACACCATATATTTT
TRBJ2-1 | TRBD2 | once | TRBV29-1 | CSVVLGGGGETQFF | TGCAGCGTTGTTCTGGGGGGGGGAGGAGAGACTCAGTTCTTC
TRBJ2-3 | TRBD2 | NA | TRBV20-1 | CSASGLAGVADTQYF | TGCAGTGCTAGCGGACTAGCGGGAGTCGCGGATACGCAGTATTTT
TRBJ2-3 | NA | once | TRBV20-1 | CSARSRGRSTDTQYF | TGCAGTGCTAGGTCCAGGGGAAGGAGCACAGATACGCAGTATTTT
TRBJ2-6 | NA | NA | TRBV11-2 | CASSFRAGANVLTF | TGTGCCAGCAGCTTCAGGGCTGGGGCCAACGTCCTGACTTTC
TRBJ2-2 | TRBD2 | once | TRBV11-2 | CASIPSFGQGLAVDTGELFF | TGTGCCAGCATCCCCTCATTTGGCCAAGGGCTAGCGGTAGACACCGGGGAGCTGTTTTTT
TRBJ1-1 | NA | NA | TRBV30 | CAWSGDQGTEAFF | TGTGCCTGGAGTGGGGACCAGGGCACTGAAGCTTTCTTT
TRBJ2-1 | NA | NA | TRBV11-3 | CASSSNREYNEQFF | TGTGCCAGCAGCTCTAATCGGGAGTACAATGAGCAGTTCTTC
TRBJ2-5 | NA | NA | TRBV20-1 | CSAPEREETQYF | TGCAGTGCTCCAGAGCGGGAAGAGACCCAGTACTTC
TRBJ2-2 | NA | many | TRBV7-9 | CASRGGDGELFF | TGTGCCAGCAGGGGCGGGGACGGGGAGCTGTTTTTT
TRBJ2-1 | NA | few | TRBV11-1 | CASSSPGQVSKSSYNEQFF | TGTGCCAGCAGCTCCCCCGGGCAGGTGTCTAAGTCGTCCTACAATGAGCAGTTCTTC
TRBJ2-1 | TRBD1 | NA | TRBV29-1 | CSVAPGQGGKEQFF | TGCAGCGTTGCTCCGGGACAGGGGGGTAAGGAGCAGTTCTTC
TRBJ2-7 | NA | many | TRBV11-2 | CASSLVLANHEQYF | TGTGCCAGCAGCTTAGTCCTAGCAAATCACGAGCAGTACTTC
TRBJ1-1 | NA | NA | TRBV6-5 | CASSYRGNGNTEAFF | TGTGCCAGCAGTTACCGAGGAAATGGGAACACTGAAGCTTTCTTT
TRBJ2-3 | NA | NA | TRBV20-1 | CSAHTDISTATQYF | TGCAGTGCTCATACAGACATAAGCACAGCTACGCAGTATTTT
TRBJ1-4 | TRBD1 | NA | TRBV20-1 | CSARDSNEKLFF | TGCAGTGCCCGGGACAGTAATGAAAAACTGTTTTTT
TRBJ1-6 | NA | NA | TRBV4-1 | CASQNLASRIPPLHF | TGCGCCAGCCAAAACCTGGCATCTAGGATTCCACCCCTCCACTTT
TRBJ2-3 | TRBD1 | NA | TRBV20-1 | CSALRTGATLNTQFF | TGCAGTGCCCTACGGACAGGGGCGACCCTTAATACGCAGTTTTTC
TRBJ2-7 | TRBD2 | NA | TRBV5-1 | CASSLAGGSVLFGQYF | TGCGCCAGCAGCTTGGCCGGGGGGAGCGTCCTATTCGGGCAGTACTTC
TRBJ2-3 | TRBD2 | NA | TRBV20-1 | CSASLPGLAGAPSSTHTQYF | TGCAGTGCTAGTCTCCCCGGACTAGCGGGAGCGCCGAGTAGCACACATACGCAGTATTTT
TRBJ2-3 | TRBD2 | few | TRBV28 | CASSLPSGLTDTQYF | TGTGCCAGCAGTTTACCTAGCGGGTTAACAGATACGCAGTATTTT
TRBJ1-2 | TRBD1 | NA | TRBV20-1 | CSVPGQGAQGYTF | TGCAGTGTTCCAGGACAGGGGGCGCAAGGCTACACCTTC
TRBJ2-1 | TRBD2 | NA | TRBV29-1 | CSALAGIDSYNEQFF | TGCAGCGCTTTAGCGGGAATAGACTCCTACAATGAGCAGTTCTTC
TRBJ2-5 | NA | once | TRBV20-1 | CSARGQSEETQYF | TGCAGTGCTAGAGGGCAGTCCGAGGAGACCCAGTACTTC
TRBJ2-7 | NA | NA | TRBV12-3/TRBV12-4 | CASSWDIYEQYF | TGTGCCAGCAGCTGGGACATCTACGAGCAGTACTTC
TRBJ2-4 | TRBD1 | NA | TRBV6-5 | CASRGQGTKNIQYF | TGTGCCAGCAGAGGACAGGGAACCAAAAACATTCAGTACTTC
TRBJ2-4 | TRBD2 | many | TRBV20-1 | CSAIPGLGKNIQYF | TGCAGTGCAATCCCGGGACTAGGAAAAAACATTCAGTACTTC
TRBJ2-7 | TRBD1 | NA | TRBV29-1 | CSVVFRTGFQEQYF | TGCAGCGTTGTCTTCCGGACAGGGTTTCAAGAGCAGTACTTC
TRBJ2-1 | TRBD2 | NA | TRBV11-2 | CASRPVAGVEQFF | TGTGCCAGCAGACCTGTAGCGGGAGTTGAGCAGTTCTTC
TRBJ2-1 | TRBD2 | once | TRBV20-1 | CSARVLAGGSREQFF | TGCAGTGCTAGGGTTCTAGCGGGGGGTTCACGTGAGCAGTTCTTC
TRBJ2-5 | NA | NA | TRBV13 | CASSLGREETRYF | TGTGCCAGCAGCTTAGGCAGGGAAGAGACCCGGTACTTC
TRBJ2-3 | NA | NA | TRBV6-5 | CASSPLVSGSSDTQYF | TGTGCCAGCAGTCCCTTAGTTAGCGGAAGCTCAGATACGCAGTATTTT